Each of the 6 T cell receptor beta chains below was sequenced from the same sample in a study of cytomegalovirus exposure and HLA in healthy donors. With 60 Vbeta and 13 Jbeta primers, the PCR was carried out. Assay: immunoSEQ multiplex PCR; the TCRdb copy retains only in-frame clones and omits some. This sample's table reports some 47,000 clones. The material sequenced was PBMCs. The receptors were gathered from a woman in her forties in good health and CMV-seronegative.

This chain connects TRBV9 to TRBJ2-1, with 9 bases aligning to TRBD1. This CDR3 has 16 amino acids. The germline V gene encodes CDR1 SGDLS and CDR2 YYNGEE. Germline trimming cut 2 bases from V and 0 bases from J; bases unmatched to any gene: 3. The chain's CDR3 is CASSVGQGSSYNEQFF. The CDR3 nucleotides read TGTGCCAGCAGCGTCGGACAGGGGAGCTCCTACAATGAGCAGTTCTTC.

The chain has TRBV5-4 and TRBJ2-5, with D perhaps TRBD2 (6 bases). The V and J ends lost 2 bases and 9 bases respectively, with 11 bases between them. Germline CDR1 and CDR2: SGHNT and YYREEE (reference sequence). The CDR3 totals 12 residues. The CDR3 loop is CASSFVGGAQYF. DNA for the CDR3: TGTGCCAGCAGCTTTGTCGGCGGGGCCCAGTACTTC.

The chain uses TRBV6-5 and TRBJ2-1; 11 nucleotides match TRBD2. The germline CDR1 and CDR2 sequences are MNHEY and SVGAGI. V was pared by 6 bases and J by 2 bases, with 3 bases of the junction left unmatched. The CDR3 covers 15 residues. The DNA for the CDR3 is TGTGCCAGCAGCCCACTAGCGGGAGCCTACAATGAGCAGTTCTTC. Its translation is CASSPLAGAYNEQFF.

V and J are TRBV18 and TRBJ1-2; weak D call: TRBD1 (5 bases). Germline-derived CDR1 and CDR2 are KGHSH and LQKENI. V gave up 2 bases and J gave up 8 bases, with 15 bases separating them. The CDR3 loop spans 14 amino acids. In nucleotides, the CDR3 is TGTGCCAGCTCACCATCCAGTTCCCAGGGAGGCTACACCTTC. It translates to CASSPSSSQGGYTF.

The J gene is TRBJ1-6, the V gene TRBV7-9, with D maybe TRBD1 (6 bases). Trimming took off 5 bases at V and 9 bases at J, with 20 bases between the two ends. Germline V gene lookup returns CDR1 SEHNR and CDR2 FQNEAQ (reference sequence). The CDR3 totals 16 residues. For the CDR3, the DNA is TGTGCCAGCAGCCCGGGGTTGACAGGTCTGGGTTCACCCCTCCACTTT. It codes for CASSPGLTGLGSPLHF.

This chain links TRBV19 with TRBJ1-3; D is undetermined. This CDR3 region has 13 residues. The germline V and J ends were trimmed by 5 bases and 0 bases, with 5 bases remaining between them. Germline CDR1 is LNHDA and CDR2 is SQIVND (reference sequence). The DNA for the CDR3 is TGTGCCAGTAGTGACAACTCTGGAAACACCATATATTTT. Its translation: CASSDNSGNTIYF.